The rows below give T cell receptor beta chains drawn from one sample of a study of T-cell memory formation after mild COVID-19. TCRdb analysed the 5' RACE reads with MiXCR anew, one entry per CDR3 protein. This repertoire shows about 470,000 distinct CDR3 sequences, 15% to 20% found once; its top ten account for roughly an eighth. Sequencing was carried out using PBMCs or a T cell subset sorted from them (not recorded which). The receptors were sampled from an adult woman who had mild COVID-19 (a few samples of this study predate the infection). Cell type and time point are not known. Both conserved end residues are part of each CDR3. D genes are given only for firm matches. Not every row has a clone size; where given, it reads once, few, many or a size class.

J | size | D | V | DNA | CDR3
TRBJ1-2 | many | NA | TRBV4-2 | TGTGCCAGCAGCCAGACAGGTTATGGCTACACCTTC | CASSQTGYGYTF
TRBJ2-5 | many | NA | TRBV11-1 | TGTGCCAGCAGCTTAGGCAGGGGTCGGTACCAAGAGACCCAGTACTTC | CASSLGRGRYQETQYF
TRBJ2-2 | NA | TRBD2 | TRBV7-8 | TGTGCCAGCAGCCCACCCGGGACTAGCGGGAGGGCAACGGCCGGGGAGCTGTTTTTT | CASSPPGTSGRATAGELFF
TRBJ2-1 | many | NA | TRBV20-1 | TGCAGTGCTAGAAGGGCGGACCTATACAATGAGCAGTTCTTC | CSARRADLYNEQFF
TRBJ2-2 | NA | TRBD2 | TRBV5-6 | TGTGCCAGCAGCTTGGAACTTAGCGGGAGAGCCACCGGGGAGCTGTTTTTT | CASSLELSGRATGELFF
TRBJ2-3 | NA | NA | TRBV29-1 | TGCAGCGTTGAGAAATCCCGAACGGATACGCAGTATTTT | CSVEKSRTDTQYF
TRBJ1-4 | few | NA | TRBV7-6 | TGTGCCAGCAGCTTAGCTGTCCCGAAGGGGCCACTGAATGAAAAACTGTTTTTT | CASSLAVPKGPLNEKLFF
TRBJ2-7 | NA | NA | TRBV7-3 | TGTGCCAGCAGCTTCTTCGGGGGTACCTACGAGCAGTACTTC | CASSFFGGTYEQYF
TRBJ1-4 | NA | NA | TRBV20-1 | TGCAGTGCTAGGCCAGCATCAGCCCAGGGACTGTTTTTT | CSARPASAQGLFF
TRBJ2-1 | few | TRBD1 | TRBV10-3 | TGTGCCATCAGTGAGACAGGGGGCAATGAGCAGTTCTTC | CAISETGGNEQFF
TRBJ2-7 | few | NA | TRBV5-5 | TGTGCCAGCAGCTTTGGGGACTTTGCGGCCGAGCAGTACTTC | CASSFGDFAAEQYF
TRBJ1-4 | NA | NA | TRBV5-5 | TGTGCCAGCAGCTTCGGGCCTGTCGAAAAACTGTTTTTT | CASSFGPVEKLFF
TRBJ2-2 | few | NA | TRBV24-1 | TGTGCCACCAGTGATTGGAGGATGGCTTCCGGGGAGCTGTTTTTT | CATSDWRMASGELFF
TRBJ2-5 | NA | NA | TRBV11-2 | TGTGCCAGCAGCTTAGATCTCTCTCGAGAGACCCAGTACTTC | CASSLDLSRETQYF
TRBJ2-5 | NA | TRBD1 | TRBV7-9 | TGTGCCAGCAGCTCGGGACAGGGGACTTGGGAGACCCAGTACTTC | CASSSGQGTWETQYF
TRBJ2-1 | NA | NA | TRBV13 | TGTGCCAGCAGCTTAGGCCGGGGCGGGACAAGATCCTACAATGAGCAGTTCTTC | CASSLGRGGTRSYNEQFF
TRBJ2-1 | few | TRBD2 | TRBV12-3/TRBV12-4 | TGTGCCAGCAGTTGGGAGCGGGGGGGCTACAATGAGCAGTTCTTC | CASSWERGGYNEQFF
TRBJ1-2 | few | TRBD1 | TRBV5-1 | TGCGCCAGCAGCTCGGACAGGGGATCTAACTATGGCTACACCTTC | CASSSDRGSNYGYTF
TRBJ2-3 | many | NA | TRBV12-3/TRBV12-4 | TGTGCCAGCAGTCCCCGCGAGAGCACAGATACGCAGTATTTT | CASSPRESTDTQYF
TRBJ2-7 | NA | NA | TRBV25-1 | TGTGCCAGCAGTGAGAAATACGAGCAGTACTTC | CASSEKYEQYF
TRBJ1-2 | NA | TRBD1 | TRBV2 | TGTGCCAGCAGCAACTCCGGGACAGCGAATGGCTACACCTTC | CASSNSGTANGYTF
TRBJ1-6 | NA | NA | TRBV10-3 | TGTGCCATCAGTGAGTCCCAGGGGAGTAATTCACCCCTCCACTTT | CAISESQGSNSPLHF
TRBJ2-7 | few | NA | TRBV27 | TGTGCCAGCAGTTTAAGTCTGGATCGGAACCCCTACGAGCAGTACTTC | CASSLSLDRNPYEQYF
TRBJ1-1 | NA | NA | TRBV4-1 | TGCGCCAGCAGCCAAGAACAAGTGGCGTACACTGAAGCTTTCTTT | CASSQEQVAYTEAFF
TRBJ1-2 | NA | NA | TRBV4-2 | TGTGCCAGCAGCCAAGATGAAGGGAATAACTATGGCTACACCTTC | CASSQDEGNNYGYTF
TRBJ2-2 | NA | NA | TRBV5-4 | TGTGCCAGCGGCAAGGGCTCGGGTTCCGGGGAGCTGTTTTTT | CASGKGSGSGELFF
TRBJ1-1 | NA | NA | TRBV12-3/TRBV12-4 | TGTGCCAGCAGTTTCGTGGGGGCGCAGGGCACTGAAGCTTTCTTT | CASSFVGAQGTEAFF
TRBJ1-2 | NA | TRBD1 | TRBV12-3/TRBV12-4 | TGTGCCAGCAGACAGGGGGCTTCTTATGGCTACACCTTC | CASRQGASYGYTF
TRBJ1-1 | many | NA | TRBV5-1 | TGCGCCAGCAGCTTGGTAGTAGGACCGGACACTGAAGCTTTCTTT | CASSLVVGPDTEAFF
TRBJ2-3 | many | TRBD2 | TRBV10-3 | TGTGCCATCGGGTCGGGAGGAGATACGCAGTATTTT | CAIGSGGDTQYF
TRBJ2-6 | many | NA | TRBV6-5 | TGTGCCAGCAGTTCGCGAGGAGGGGCCAACGTCCTGACTTTC | CASSSRGGANVLTF
TRBJ1-3 | NA | NA | TRBV2 | TGTGCCAGCAGTGAAATCTTCCTCGGGTCTTCTGGAAACACCATATATTTT | CASSEIFLGSSGNTIYF
TRBJ1-5 | NA | NA | TRBV19 | TGTGCCAGTACCCAGGACGGCGCGCTCTACCAGCCCCAGCATTTT | CASTQDGALYQPQHF
TRBJ2-7 | few | NA | TRBV7-9 | TGTGCCAGCAGCTTAGCAGGGCCGGGAGCCTACGAGCAGTACTTC | CASSLAGPGAYEQYF
TRBJ1-6 | NA | TRBD1 | TRBV29-1 | TGCAGCGTCAGGACAAGGGGGCCAAATTCACCCCTCCACTTT | CSVRTRGPNSPLHF
TRBJ2-6 | few | NA | TRBV5-1 | TGCGCCAGCCAAGTGGTTGGGGCCAACGTCCTGACTTTC | CASQVVGANVLTF
TRBJ2-7 | NA | NA | TRBV20-1 | TGCAGTGCCAGAGGTAGGGGAAGAGGCCACGAGCAGTACTTC | CSARGRGRGHEQYF
TRBJ2-7 | few | NA | TRBV5-1 | TGCGCCAGCAGCTTGGATGGGGTGGGGTCAATCTACGAGCAGTACTTC | CASSLDGVGSIYEQYF
TRBJ1-1 | NA | NA | TRBV27 | TGTGCCAGCCGCCCCCTCCAAGGAAACACTGAAGCTTTCTTT | CASRPLQGNTEAFF
TRBJ1-1 | NA | NA | TRBV5-6 | TGTGCCAGCAGCTTGGGCGGGGGACACAACACTGAAGCTTTCTTT | CASSLGGGHNTEAFF
TRBJ2-3 | NA | NA | TRBV2 | TGTGCCAGCAGTTTAGGGGCCTGGGATACGCAGTATTTT | CASSLGAWDTQYF
TRBJ1-1 | NA | TRBD1 | TRBV29-1 | TGCAGCGTTGGGGACAGGTTCGCTGAAGCTTTCTTT | CSVGDRFAEAFF
TRBJ2-3 | NA | NA | TRBV29-1 | TGCAGCGTTGAAGGGGATAGATCAGCAGATACGCAGTATTTT | CSVEGDRSADTQYF
TRBJ2-3 | NA | NA | TRBV9 | TGTGCCAGCAGGAGATGGGAGGAGATCACAGATACGCAGTATTTT | CASRRWEEITDTQYF
TRBJ1-2 | NA | TRBD1 | TRBV5-1 | TGCGCCAGCAGCCTAAATACAAACCAGGGGGGGAATGGCTACACCTTC | CASSLNTNQGGNGYTF
TRBJ1-1 | NA | NA | TRBV7-6 | TGTGCCAGCAGCCCCGCCTCAGGGACGGACACTGAAGCTTTCTTT | CASSPASGTDTEAFF
TRBJ2-1 | few | NA | TRBV27 | TGTGCCAGCAGTTTCCGGGTCTGGGGTGAGCAGTTCTTC | CASSFRVWGEQFF